Sequencing of this T cell receptor (beta chain) was carried out in a study of blood T cells in healthy people across ages. Unmatched junction bases numbered 4, after V lost 3 bases and J lost 3 bases. The CDR3 is 14 residues long. Germline V CDR1 and CDR2: SEHNR, FQNEAQ (reference sequence). Note on this clonotype: Its antigen is currently unknown.

A sample-barcoded 5' primer and a J-beta primer mix were used in a second PCR of about 6 to 11 cycles. Each CDR3 protein gets one entry after TCRdb re-called the 5' RACE reads with MiXCR. The repertoire holds 1.5 million to 2 million distinct CDR3 sequences, with around 48% as singletons. Points from the study as a whole: Possibly confounding the expanded clonotype changes was the fact that donor CMV status was unknown.

The origin of this receptor is a woman between 35 and 50 years old in good health. This rearrangement joins TRBV7-9 to TRBJ2-7, with 8 bases matching TRBD1. Sequencing input: blood. The CDR3 DNA reads as TGTGCCAGCAGCTTGGACAGGGTACACTACGAGCAGTACTTC. Translation gives CASSLDRVHYEQYF.